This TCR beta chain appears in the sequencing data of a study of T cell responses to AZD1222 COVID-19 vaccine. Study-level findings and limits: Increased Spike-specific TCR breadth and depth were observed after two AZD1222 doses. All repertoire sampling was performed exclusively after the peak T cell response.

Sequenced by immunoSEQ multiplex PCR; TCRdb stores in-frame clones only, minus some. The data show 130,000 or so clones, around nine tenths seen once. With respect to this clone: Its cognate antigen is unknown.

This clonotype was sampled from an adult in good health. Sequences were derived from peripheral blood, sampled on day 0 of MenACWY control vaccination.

CDR3 nucleotides: TGTGCCAGCAGTTTATCGGTATATGGGGGCACTAACCAGTATTTT. Translation: CASSLSVYGGTNQYF. V is TRBV27 and J is TRBJ2-3, with TRBD1 as a possible D gene (6 bases). The CDR3 totals 15 residues. Trimming took 0 bases from V and 12 from J, leaving 19 bases between them. In germline, CDR1 is MNHEY, CDR2 SMNVEV (reference sequence).